Sequencing of this TCR beta chain was carried out in a study of CD8+ T cells in alopecia areata. Extraction and reverse transcription of RNA yielded cDNA as the sequencing template. Some clones are missing from TCRdb's copy, which holds only in-frame ones; the method was immunoSEQ multiplex PCR. The sample has around 100,000 clones; 80% to 90% are singletons. Described treatment: oral pan-JAK inhibitor, 5-10 mg twice daily. The sample here was CD8+ T cells sorted from blood, taken around week 34, from a patient treated with tofacitinib. The source of this sequence is a human donor with alopecia areata.

The CDR3 sequence is CASRPPTQKTGQNTGELFF. The CDR3, as DNA: TGTGCCAGCAGACCTCCAACCCAAAAAACAGGGCAGAACACCGGGGAGCTGTTTTTT. The chain has TRBV13 and TRBJ2-2, with a tentative D call TRBD1 (6 bases). There are 19 residues in the CDR3. Looked up from germline, CDR1 is PRHDT and CDR2 is FYEKMQ (reference sequence). V gave up 6 bases and J gave up 1 base, with 24 bases separating them.